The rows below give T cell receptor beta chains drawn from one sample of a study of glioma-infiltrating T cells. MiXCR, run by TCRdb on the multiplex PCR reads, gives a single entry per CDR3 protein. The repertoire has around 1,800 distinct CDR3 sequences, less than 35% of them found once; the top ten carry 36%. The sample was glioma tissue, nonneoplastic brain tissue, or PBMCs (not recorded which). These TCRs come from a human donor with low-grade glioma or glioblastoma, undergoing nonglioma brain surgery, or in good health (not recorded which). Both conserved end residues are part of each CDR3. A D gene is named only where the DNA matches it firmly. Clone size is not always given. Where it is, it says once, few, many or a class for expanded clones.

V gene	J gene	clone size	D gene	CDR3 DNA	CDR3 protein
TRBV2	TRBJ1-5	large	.	TGTGCCAGCTCCCGGGGCAATCAGCCCCAGCATTTT	CASSRGNQPQHF
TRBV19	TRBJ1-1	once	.	TGTGCCAGTAGTATTCAAGGGGCCACTGAAGCTTTCTTT	CASSIQGATEAFF
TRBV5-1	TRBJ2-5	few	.	TGCGCCAGCAGCTTGGCAGGAGAATCGAAGACCCAGTACTTC	CASSLAGESKTQYF
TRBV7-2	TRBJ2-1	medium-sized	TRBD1	TGTGCCAGCAGCCGGACAGGGGGGAATGAGCAGTTCTTC	CASSRTGGNEQFF
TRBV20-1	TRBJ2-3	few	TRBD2	TGCAGTGCTAGAGATCTCGTAGCGGGAGGCCGGTACACAGATACGCAGTATTTT	CSARDLVAGGRYTDTQYF
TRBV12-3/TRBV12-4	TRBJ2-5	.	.	TGTGCCAGCGGACAATCGACAGATCAAGAGACCCAGTACTTC	CASGQSTDQETQYF
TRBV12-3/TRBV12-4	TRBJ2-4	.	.	TGTGCCAGCAGTCCGACTAGTACCAAAAACATTCACTACTTC	CASSPTSTKNIHYF
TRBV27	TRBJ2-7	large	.	TGTGCCAGCAGTTTAGGTCTAGACTTCACCTACGAGCAGTACTTC	CASSLGLDFTYEQYF
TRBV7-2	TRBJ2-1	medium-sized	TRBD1	TGTGCCAGCAGCACTACAGGGGAACCCTACAATGAGCAGTTCTTC	CASSTTGEPYNEQFF
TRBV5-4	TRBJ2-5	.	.	TGTGCCAGCAGCTTGGGACAGGAACAAGAGACCCAGTACTTC	CASSLGQEQETQYF
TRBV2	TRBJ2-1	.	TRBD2	TGTGCCAGCAGACGACTAGCGGGAGGTAGGAATGAGCAGTTCTTC	CASRRLAGGRNEQFF
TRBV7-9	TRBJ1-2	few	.	TGTGCCAGCTCCTACGAGGCCGGAGCTAACTATGGCTACACCTTC	CASSYEAGANYGYTF
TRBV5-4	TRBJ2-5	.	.	TGTGCCAGCAGCTTGGGACAGGAACGAGAGACCCAGTACTTC	CASSLGQERETQYF
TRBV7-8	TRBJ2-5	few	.	TGTGCCAGCAGCCCGTTCAGGAATTCTCGAGAGACCCAGTACTTC	CASSPFRNSRETQYF
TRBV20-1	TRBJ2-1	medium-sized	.	TGCAGTGCAAATAGACTAGGGGGAGGTCCCAATGAGCAGTTCTTC	CSANRLGGGPNEQFF
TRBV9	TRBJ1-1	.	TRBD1	TGTGCCAGCAGCACAGGGGGCGCGGGCACTGAAGCTTTCTTT	CASSTGGAGTEAFF
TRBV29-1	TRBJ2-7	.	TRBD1	TGCAGCGTTGAAGGGCAGGGGGCCCACGAGCAGTACTTC	CSVEGQGAHEQYF
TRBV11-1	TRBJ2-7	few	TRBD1	TGTGCCAGCAGCTTAAGGGACAGGGAACACGAGCAGTACTTC	CASSLRDREHEQYF
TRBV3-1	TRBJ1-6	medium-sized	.	TGTGCCAGCAGCCTCGGACAGAATAATTCACCCCTCCACTTT	CASSLGQNNSPLHF
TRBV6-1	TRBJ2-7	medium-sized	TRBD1	TGTGCCAGCACTCCAAACCGGGACAGCGTATTCTACGAGCAGTACTTC	CASTPNRDSVFYEQYF
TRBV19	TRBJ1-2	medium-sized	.	TGTGCCAGTGGGTCGCTGCAGGGCTACACCTTC	CASGSLQGYTF
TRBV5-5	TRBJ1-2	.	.	TGTGCCAGCAGCCCCGACACAGCCTACATTTATGGCTACACCTTC	CASSPDTAYIYGYTF
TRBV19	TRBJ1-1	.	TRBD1	TGTGCCAGTAGATGGGGCAGGGGGCGGAACACTGAAGCTTTCTTT	CASRWGRGRNTEAFF
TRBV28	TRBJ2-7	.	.	TGTGCCAGCGGCTTGGGCGGGGCGTCCTACGAGCAGTACTTC	CASGLGGASYEQYF
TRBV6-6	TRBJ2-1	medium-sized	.	TGTGCCAGCAGTTACTCGAACAGGGGAGGTGATGATGAGCAGTTCTTC	CASSYSNRGGDDEQFF
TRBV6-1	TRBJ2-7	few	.	TGTGCCAGCAGTCGGCGAGGCAGGGGCGAAGGCTACGAGCAGTACTTC	CASSRRGRGEGYEQYF
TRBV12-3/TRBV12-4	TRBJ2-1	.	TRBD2	TGTGCCAGCAGACTGTTGGGGAGGGCGTGGAATGAGCAGTCCTTC	CASRLLGRAWNEQSF
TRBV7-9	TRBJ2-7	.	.	TGTGCCAGCAGCGTTGAACCCCGCTACGAGCAGTACTTC	CASSVEPRYEQYF
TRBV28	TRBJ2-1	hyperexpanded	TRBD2	TGTGCCAGCACCTTGGCGGGGCTAGCGGGAGGGAGCTCCTACAATGAGCAGTTCTTC	CASTLAGLAGGSSYNEQFF
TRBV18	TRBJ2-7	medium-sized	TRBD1	TGTGCCAGCTCACCGGGGACAGGGGAAAGGGAGCAGTACTTC	CASSPGTGEREQYF
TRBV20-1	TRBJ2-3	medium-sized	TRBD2	TGCAGTGCTCCTTCTAGCGGGAGGGCCGAAGAAGGCACAGATACGCAGTATTTT	CSAPSSGRAEEGTDTQYF
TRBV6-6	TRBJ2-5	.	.	TGTGCCAGCAGTTACGTCCTCCAAGAGACCCAGTACTTC	CASSYVLQETQYF
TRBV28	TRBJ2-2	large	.	.	CASSLSGVAGGLFGAGELFF
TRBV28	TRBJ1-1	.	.	TGTGCCAGCAGTCCCTCTGGGACTCTGAAGAACACTGAAGCTTTCTTT	CASSPSGTLKNTEAFF
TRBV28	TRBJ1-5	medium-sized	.	TGTGCCACCTCTGCTAGGGGTTTCGATCAGCCCCAGCATTTT	CATSARGFDQPQHF
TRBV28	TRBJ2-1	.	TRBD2	TGTGCCAGCACCTTGGCAAGGCTAGCGGGAGGGAGCTCCTACAATGAGCAGCTCTTC	CASTLARLAGGSSYNEQLF
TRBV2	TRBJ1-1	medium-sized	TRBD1	TGTGCCAGCAAAGACAGGGTGAACACTGAAGCTTTCTTT	CASKDRVNTEAFF
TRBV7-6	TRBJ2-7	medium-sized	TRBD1	TGTGCCAGCAGCCCTCGGGACAGGAGGAGCGAGCAGTACTTC	CASSPRDRRSEQYF
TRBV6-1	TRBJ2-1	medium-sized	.	TGTGCCAGCAGTTCCCACATGGGCAGGTACAATGAGCAGTTCTTC	CASSSHMGRYNEQFF
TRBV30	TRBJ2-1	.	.	TGTGCCTGGAGTCCATACTACAATGAGCAGTTCTTC	CAWSPYYNEQFF
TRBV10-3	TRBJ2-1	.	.	TGTGCCATCAGTGAGCGTAATGAGCAGTTCTTC	CAISERNEQFF
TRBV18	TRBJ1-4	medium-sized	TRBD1	TGTGCCAGCTCGGTGACAGGGGGCCAAGAAAAACTGTTTTTT	CASSVTGGQEKLFF
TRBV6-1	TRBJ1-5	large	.	TGTGCCAGCAGTGAATCAACAGCTTATAGCAATCAGCCCCAGCATTTT	CASSESTAYSNQPQHF
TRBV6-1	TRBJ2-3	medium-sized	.	TGTGCCAGCAGTCCCGTGGGGCGAGACACAGATACGCAGTATTTT	CASSPVGRDTDTQYF
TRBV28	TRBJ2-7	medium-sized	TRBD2	TGTGCCAGCAGTTTATCCGGGACTAGCGGCGAGCAGTACTTC	CASSLSGTSGEQYF
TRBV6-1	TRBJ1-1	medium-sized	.	TGTGCCAGCAGACCCGGACGAGAGAACACTGAAGCTTTCTTT	CASRPGRENTEAFF
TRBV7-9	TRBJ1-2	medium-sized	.	TGTGCCAGCAGCTTAGTAGGTTTACCCTATGGCTACACCTTC	CASSLVGLPYGYTF
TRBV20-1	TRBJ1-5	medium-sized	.	TGCAGTGCCACGAGTCGGGGCAGGGAAGACGAACAGCCCCAGCATTTT	CSATSRGREDEQPQHF